Below, one T cell receptor beta chain is given with its context. In the authors' workflow: Cell counts per sample came from amplifying reference gene primers. Repertoires were generated with immunoSEQ multiplex PCR, while TCRdb's copy carries only in-frame clones and drops some. V and J calls and clone size come straight from that table; D and trimming were deduced from the DNA. Here the sample spans just under 350,000 clones, roughly 90% being singletons. The data derive from a study of blood T cell repertoires in COVID-19. For the study at large: Spain, Italy and the United States supplied samples that represented acute and convalescent COVID-19. Nucleic acid was either cDNA or gDNA, and it came from T cells, B-cell-depleted T cells, or PBMCs.

Germline CDR1 SGHTA, CDR2 FQGNSA. The CDR3 length is 16 residues. With V trimmed by 5 bases and J by 5 bases, 8 bases remained unmatched. Followed over time, Seattle patients had been enrolled while infection was active. This clonotype was obtained from a woman aged 65 to 85 with COVID-19, enrolled during active disease. The gene calls are TRBV7-2 and TRBJ2-1, with 11 bases identical to TRBD2. Sequencing used peripheral blood. In DNA form, the CDR3 reads TGTGCCAGCAGCCCTCATGGGACTAGCGGTAACAATGAGCAGTTCTTC. Protein sequence: CASSPHGTSGNNEQFF.